This TCR beta chain was documented in a study of cytomegalovirus exposure and HLA in healthy donors. Study at large: An analysis done earlier identified 120 million or so unique TCR beta sequences from about 179 million T cells. Study findings and constraints: Solely CMV serostatus was available to characterize immune exposure. DRB1 showed the most TCR associations and HLA-C the fewest in a later analysis, as rates varied by HLA locus.

The PCR was carried out with 60 Vbeta primers and 13 Jbeta primers. Profiling relied on immunoSEQ multiplex PCR, and the TCRdb table lists in-frame clones only, not all of them. The sample records about 130,000 clones, approximately 80% being singletons. CDR1 and CDR2 (germline): MGHRA, YSYEKL. V lost 2 bases and J 0 bases, leaving 7 bases between the germline ends. The CDR3 extends over 14 amino acids. This clone came up many times. Its cognate antigen is unknown. Sequencing used PBMCs. This TCR came from a middle-aged woman in good health and CMV-seronegative. V and J are TRBV4-1 and TRBJ1-1; no clear D gene. The CDR3 reads CASSQQVMNTEAFF. DNA of the CDR3: TGCGCCAGCAGCCAACAGGTTATGAACACTGAAGCTTTCTTT.